The source of this T cell receptor (beta chain) is a study of T cells in Graves' hyperthyroidism and ophthalmopathy. Overall study findings and caveats: The blood repertoire included most of the expanded thyroid clonotypes above 0.001.

Hyperthyroidism in the patients, aged 18 to 65, was newly diagnosed and under 2 months in duration. The source material, RNA transcripts, was used to amplify TCR beta CDR3 regions. HTBI primers drove first-round RT-PCR of the TCR CDR3. TCRdb reprocessed the multiplex PCR reads with MiXCR, giving one entry per CDR3 protein. The sample lists 100,000 to 130,000 distinct CDR3 sequences, about 17% seen once, with about 45% in the top ten. This clonotype occurred many times. The antigen is undetermined. Sequencing was carried out using blood. The TCR comes from a woman between 50 and 59 years old with Graves' hyperthyroidism.

The chain's CDR3 is CASSLGVSDRPQHF. The CDR3 coding sequence is TGTGCCAGCAGTTTAGGTGTATCCGACCGACCCCAGCATTTT. The genes are TRBV28 and TRBJ1-5; D unclear. The CDR3 is 14 residues long. V was cut by 2 bases and J by 10 bases, with 15 bases left in between. CDR1 is MDHEN, CDR2 SYDVKM, per germline.